Below, 30 T cell receptor beta chains from the same sample are listed, as sequenced in a study of blood T cell repertoires in COVID-19 (dated by TCRdb to the early 2020s). Preparation of the library involved the immunoSEQ multiplex PCR assay. The table was pulled from immuneACCESS by TCRdb, which kept in-frame rearrangements only. Such tables lose some clones; where checked, under half of the loss comes from unresolved V genes, and the rest has no known cause. The sample profile shows a few hundred thousand clones; over 75% of them were found once. Of the sample, about 10% falls within the top ten clones. Sequencing was performed on PBMCs or T cells enriched from blood (not recorded which). Receptors were obtained from a young woman who had recovered from COVID-19.

This chain uses TRBV4-1 with TRBJ1-2; D gene ambiguous. Between the trimmed V and J ends, which lost 3 bases and 4 bases, there was a span of 12 bases. This CDR3 is 14 amino acids long. The germline gives CDR1 MGHRA, CDR2 YSYEKL. DNA of the CDR3: TGCGCCAGCAGCCAGGGCCTAGGACTCTATGGCTACACCTTC. Its translation is CASSQGLGLYGYTF.

The chain combines TRBV4-2 with TRBJ1-4; the match to TRBD1 covers 7 bases. The ends lost 0 bases at V and 11 bases at J; junction bases unmatched: 6. CDR3 size: 14 residues. Germline V gives CDR1 LGHNA, CDR2 YNFKEQ. CDR3 protein: CASSQDSGGWKLFF. The CDR3 DNA reads TGTGCCAGCAGCCAAGACTCAGGGGGTTGGAAACTGTTTTTT.

V and J are TRBV2 and TRBJ1-2, with 7 nucleotides matching TRBD1. After removal of 5 bases from V and 6 bases from J, the junction contained 6 bases not matched to a gene. This CDR3 spans 13 amino acids. Germline values: CDR1 SNHLY, CDR2 FYNNEI. CDR3 sequence (DNA): TGTGCCAGCAGTCACAGGGGAGTAGATGGCTACACCTTC. This encodes CASSHRGVDGYTF.

This chain uses TRBV28 with TRBJ2-7, with 10 bases that match TRBD2. Looked up from germline, CDR1 is MDHEN and CDR2 is SYDVKM. J gave up 4 bases and V 5 bases, and 5 bases lay outside the gene matches. The CDR3 is made up of 14 amino acids. The CDR3 spells CASSPGLAEYEQYF. The CDR3 bases are TGTGCCAGCAGTCCAGGACTAGCGGAATACGAGCAGTACTTC.

In this sample, this clone turned up a few times. The chain combines TRBV3-1 (or the pseudogene TRBV3-2) with TRBJ1-1, with D uncertain. Germline assignment: CDR1 LGHDT and CDR2 YNNKEL (reference sequence). V was pared by 3 bases and J by 7 bases, with 6 bases between. CDR3 length: 11 residues. CDR3 sequence: CASSQAFEAFF. In DNA, the CDR3 is TGTGCCAGCAGCCAGGCCTTTGAAGCTTTCTTT.

V is TRBV2 and J is TRBJ1-4; 8 positions agree with TRBD1. Germline CDR1 reads SNHLY; CDR2 reads FYNNEI. With 6 bases clipped from V and 4 bases from J, the junction kept 4 bases outside the gene matches. The CDR3 spans 14 residues. The CDR3 coding sequence is TGTGCCAGCAGGTGGACAGGGAATAATGAAAAACTGTTTTTT. Protein product: CASRWTGNNEKLFF.

This rearrangement joins TRBV18 to TRBJ2-4; perhaps TRBD2 as D (5 bases). V shed 2 bases and J shed 1 base, with 12 bases lying between them. In germline, CDR1 is KGHSH, CDR2 LQKENI. CDR3 length: 16 amino acids. CDR3 loop: CASSPVASGAKNIQYF. CDR3 DNA: TGTGCCAGCTCACCAGTTGCTTCGGGGGCCAAAAACATTCAGTACTTC.

The V and J genes are TRBV5-1 and TRBJ1-3; no firm D call. The length of the CDR3 is 16 residues. The V and J ends lost 0 bases and 0 bases respectively, with 10 bases between them. Germline V gene sequence: CDR1 SGHRS, CDR2 YFSETQ. DNA for the CDR3: TGCGCCAGCAGCTTGGGTGGTCCTAGCTCTGGAAACACCATATATTTT. It yields the protein CASSLGGPSSGNTIYF.

The chain employs TRBV5-5 and TRBJ2-5, with D possibly matching TRBD1 (5 bases). Germline V lookup: CDR1 SGHKS, CDR2 YYEKEE (reference sequence). The V end lost 2 bases, the J end lost 4 bases, and 6 bases lay between the germline ends. The CDR3 sequence is 12 residues long. The CDR3 DNA reads as TGTGCCAGCAGCTTTCAGGGAGAGACCCAGTACTTC. It codes for CASSFQGETQYF.

This sequence joins TRBV9 and TRBJ2-5; a weak D match, TRBD1 (5 bases). Germline loops: CDR1 SGDLS, CDR2 YYNGEE. CDR3 size: 13 residues. The germline V and J ends were trimmed by 1 base and 4 bases, with 8 bases remaining between them. The CDR3 nucleotides are TGTGCCAGCAGCGTACAGGGTATAGAGACCCAGTACTTC. Translated, it gives CASSVQGIETQYF.

V usage is TRBV7-9 and J usage is TRBJ1-2; D gene unclear. This CDR3 has 13 residues. The V gene lost 0 bases and the J gene lost 8 bases, with 10 bases spanning the gap. Germline CDR1 is SEHNR and CDR2 is FQNEAQ (reference sequence). The CDR3 region is CASSLAARRGYTF. CDR3 coding DNA: TGTGCCAGCAGCTTAGCGGCTAGGAGAGGCTACACCTTC.

About this clone: Other DNA sequences from this sample encode an identical CDR3 as well. The chain links TRBV12-3 or TRBV12-4 to TRBJ1-1; TRBD1 is a possible D gene (5 bases). The CDR3 contains 13 residues. V dropped 3 bases and J dropped 1 base, with 6 bases sitting between them. This chain's CDR3 is CASSFGQNTEAFF. The CDR3 DNA reads TGTGCCAGCAGTTTTGGACAGAACACTGAAGCTTTCTTT.

The rearrangement uses TRBV6-1 and TRBJ2-1; D is perhaps TRBD1 (5 bases). Trimming stripped 2 bases from V and 4 bases from J, with 15 bases between. The CDR3 covers 16 residues. The germline gives CDR1 MNHNS, CDR2 SASEGT. The CDR3 spells CASSESTALAYNEQFF. CDR3 nucleotide sequence: TGTGCCAGCAGTGAATCGACAGCCCTCGCTTACAATGAGCAGTTCTTC.

This clone was seen once. The chain has TRBV7-9 and TRBJ1-5; 9 nucleotides align to TRBD1. The germline gives CDR1 SEHNR, CDR2 FQNEAQ (reference sequence). There are 16 residues in the CDR3. Trimming took 1 base from V and 5 from J; bases not matched to a gene: 6. CDR3 nucleotides: TGTGCCAGCAGCTTAGGAGGGACAGGGAGCGATCAGCCCCAGCATTTT. The encoded protein is CASSLGGTGSDQPQHF.

The CDR3 bases are TGTGCCAGCAGCAAACCGGACAGATATGAAGCTTTCTTT. Protein: CASSKPDRYEAFF. The rearrangement joins TRBV7-8 to TRBJ1-1, with TRBD1 as a possible D gene (6 bases). This CDR3 spans 13 amino acids. V was clipped by 5 bases and J by 7 bases, with 14 bases between them. CDR1 and CDR2 (germline): SGHVS, FQNEAQ.

This chain uses TRBV5-4 with TRBJ2-7; 9 bases map to TRBD1. CDR3 length equals 16 residues. V was pared by 5 bases and J by 6 bases, with 15 bases of the junction left unmatched. Germline CDR1 reads SGHNT; CDR2 reads YYREEE (reference sequence). CDR3 sequence: CASSSGSDRGGSEQYF. CDR3 coding DNA: TGTGCCAGCAGTTCAGGATCAGACAGGGGGGGGAGCGAGCAGTACTTC.

This clone was observed a handful of times. This sequence joins TRBV3-1 (or the pseudogene TRBV3-2) and TRBJ2-5; TRBD2 might be the D (5 bases). Germline CDR1 and CDR2: LGHDT and YNNKEL (reference sequence). CDR3 length: 13 amino acids. Trimming cost V 3 bases and J 14 bases, with 19 bases left between them. The CDR3 region has the DNA TGTGCCAGCAGCCACACCCTAGCCGTCCCCGCCTACTTC. Translated, it gives CASSHTLAVPAYF.

The chain recombines TRBV5-5 with TRBJ1-4, with 8 nucleotides matching TRBD1. Germline trimming cut 4 bases from V and 3 bases from J; bases unmatched to any gene: 8. The CDR3 has 16 residues. Germline V gene data show CDR1 as SGHKS and CDR2 as YYEKEE (reference sequence). The chain's CDR3 is CASSLDRGLANEKLFF. DNA for the CDR3: TGTGCCAGCAGCCTAGACAGGGGTCTAGCTAATGAAAAACTGTTTTTT. The full variable domain, its missing parts supplied by reference TRBV5-5 and TRBJ1-4, is DAGVTQSPTHLIKTRGQQVTLRCSPISGHKSVSWYQQVLGQGPQFIFQYYEKEERGRGNFPDRFSARQFPNYSSELNVNALLLGDSALYLCASSLDRGLANEKLFFGSGTQLSVL.

The chain combines TRBV18 with TRBJ1-1; TRBD1 matches 12 bases. Losses at the gene ends were 3 bases for V and 3 bases for J; bases not matched to a gene: 5. The CDR3 is made up of 16 amino acids. Germline CDR1 and CDR2: KGHSH and LQKENI. CDR3 sequence (DNA): TGTGCCAGCTCACCCGGGACAGGGGGCGGGTACACTGAAGCTTTCTTT. Residues: CASSPGTGGGYTEAFF.

This sequence joins TRBV9 and TRBJ1-5; a possible D gene is TRBD1 (5 bases). The V gene's germline CDR1 is SGDLS and CDR2 YYNGEE. Trimming took off 0 bases at V and 2 bases at J, with 12 bases between the two ends. The CDR3 spans 16 residues. The CDR3 DNA reads as TGTGCCAGCAGCGTAGGTGAGGGGAGGGGCAATCAGCCCCAGCATTTT. This encodes CASSVGEGRGNQPQHF.

This chain connects TRBV6-5 to TRBJ2-3, with D perhaps matching TRBD2 (5 bases). V shed 8 bases and J shed 4 bases, with 16 bases lying between them. The CDR3 covers 14 residues. CDR1 MNHEY and CDR2 SVGAGI come from the germline V gene. The CDR3 DNA reads as TGTGCCAGCGAGAGAGGACTTCACGCAGATACGCAGTATTTT. It codes for CASERGLHADTQYF.

This chain uses TRBV7-2 with TRBJ2-1; no clear D gene. Trimming left V 3 bases short and J 7 bases short, with 10 bases between. CDR3 length equals 13 residues. Germline V gene lookup returns CDR1 SGHTA and CDR2 FQGNSA. CDR3 region: CASSFGRVNEQFF. The CDR3 DNA follows: TGTGCCAGCAGCTTTGGTCGGGTGAATGAGCAGTTCTTC.

The chain is built from TRBV6-5 and TRBJ2-7; D perhaps matches TRBD2 (6 bases). Germline-derived CDR1 and CDR2 are MNHEY and SVGAGI. Trimming left V 5 bases short and J 6 bases short, with 14 bases between. This CDR3 is built from 13 residues. CDR3 nucleotides: TGTGCCAGCAGTCAGAACCCCGGGGGCGAGCAGTACTTC. Its protein is CASSQNPGGEQYF.

The rearrangement joins TRBV28 to TRBJ1-3, with 9 positions matching TRBD1. Germline-derived CDR1 and CDR2 are MDHEN and SYDVKM. Trimming removed 4 bases from V and 2 bases from J; junction bases left unmatched: 9. There are 17 residues in the CDR3. The CDR3 DNA is TGTGCCAGCAGTTCTGGACAGGGGCTGCTGGCTGGAAACACCATATATTTT. Its protein is CASSSGQGLLAGNTIYF.

The chain employs TRBV19 and TRBJ1-5, with D tentatively TRBD1 (5 bases). The CDR3 contains 13 residues. Germline assignment: CDR1 LNHDA and CDR2 SQIVND (reference sequence). Trimming took 4 bases from V and 3 from J, leaving 7 bases between them. The CDR3 bases are TGTGCCAGTAGTAAACAGGTCAATCAGCCCCAGCATTTT. Translation gives CASSKQVNQPQHF.

A few counts support this clone. The chain uses TRBV7-8 and TRBJ1-2; 7 nucleotides align to TRBD1. CDR3 length: 15 residues. Germline CDR1 and CDR2: SGHVS and FQNEAQ. V was pared by 2 bases and J by 8 bases, with 11 bases of the junction left unmatched. Here the CDR3 DNA reads TGTGCCAGCAGCTTAAGAGTGGAGGGGGCAGGGGGCTACACCTTC. Its translation is CASSLRVEGAGGYTF.

CDR3 nucleotide sequence: TGTGCCAGCAGCTGGGCGGGGTCTTCTGGCTATGGCTACACCTTC. Translated, it gives CASSWAGSSGYGYTF. V and J are TRBV11-2 and TRBJ1-2, with unresolved D. Trimming shortened V by 4 bases and J by 4 bases, and 16 bases separated the two germline ends. CDR1 is SGHAT, CDR2 FQNNGV, per germline. The CDR3 is 15 residues long.

The rearrangement uses TRBV5-1 and TRBJ2-7, with 7 bases that match TRBD2. V dropped 3 bases and J dropped 0; count of bases not matched to a gene: 9. From germline, CDR1 is SGHRS and CDR2 YFSETQ. The CDR3 totals 16 residues. The CDR3 protein is CASSSGLGGRSYEQYF. The CDR3 DNA reads TGCGCCAGCAGCTCTGGGTTGGGAGGGCGCTCCTACGAGCAGTACTTC.

This clone appeared a few times. The V call is TRBV7-3, the J call TRBJ2-7, with TRBD1 as a possible D gene (5 bases). The CDR3 runs to 12 residues. Trimming removed 5 bases at V and 6 bases at J, with 11 bases between. The germline V gene has CDR1 SGHTA and CDR2 FQGTGA. The CDR3 DNA reads as TGTGCCAGCAGCGTTAACCAGGGCGAGCAGTACTTC. This codes for CASSVNQGEQYF.

The chain joins TRBV4-2 to TRBJ1-2; weak D call: TRBD1 (6 bases). CDR1 LGHNA and CDR2 YNFKEQ come from the germline V gene. The CDR3 runs to 15 residues. The ends were cut back, 6 bases at V and 11 bases at J, with 25 bases in the middle. The CDR3 coding sequence is TGTGCCAGCAGTCGGGCCCGGGCAGGGGAAGTTGGTTACACCTTC. This codes for CASSRARAGEVGYTF.